The 7 T cell receptor beta chains listed next were all sequenced from one sample in a study of technical replicates of blood from a few donors. TCRdb keeps only in-frame clones here, not all; method: immunoSEQ multiplex PCR. The sample has fewer than 100,000 clones, about 97% seen once. Source material: T cells isolated from PBMCs. All receptors derive from a human donor in good health.

The V and J genes are TRBV28 and TRBJ1-1, with a tentative D call TRBD1 (6 bases). CDR1 is MDHEN, CDR2 SYDVKM, per germline. The CDR3 has 12 amino acids. V was cut by 7 bases and J by 8 bases, with 14 bases left in between. The CDR3 sequence: CASNPTGSEAFF. The CDR3 nucleotides are TGTGCCAGCAATCCGACAGGCTCGGAAGCTTTCTTT. Full variable domain (missing parts from reference TRBV28 and TRBJ1-1): DVKVTQSSRYLVKRTGEKVFLECVQDMDHENMFWYRQDPGLGLRLIYFSYDVKMKEKGDIPEGYSVSREKKERFSLILESASTNQTSMYLCASNPTGSEAFFGQGTRLTVV.

The chain combines TRBV7-9 with TRBJ2-7; the match to TRBD1 covers 7 bases. The germline V gene encodes CDR1 SEHNR and CDR2 FQNEAQ (reference sequence). There are 14 residues in the CDR3. V lost 5 bases and J lost 2; bases outside the gene matches: 6. CDR3 sequence: CASSPRDRTYEQYF. CDR3 DNA: TGTGCCAGCAGCCCACGGGACAGAACCTACGAGCAGTACTTC.

The J gene is TRBJ2-3, the V gene TRBV7-7, with D perhaps TRBD1 (6 bases). Germline lookup yields CDR1 SSHAT and CDR2 FNYEAQ (reference sequence). CDR3 length: 15 residues. V was shortened by 5 bases and J by 1 base, with 13 bases between the two germline ends. The CDR3 here is CASSPTGLGTDTQYF. The DNA for the CDR3 is TGTGCCAGCAGCCCGACAGGTCTAGGCACAGATACGCAGTATTTT.

The CDR3 region is CASSEPGVGYGYTF. The CDR3 bases are TGTGCCAGCAGTGAACCGGGGGTAGGCTATGGCTACACCTTC. V gene TRBV6-1 combines with J gene TRBJ1-2, with D possibly TRBD1 on 5 matching bases. V gave up 2 bases and J gave up 4 bases, with 11 bases separating them. Germline V gives CDR1 MNHNS, CDR2 SASEGT. The CDR3 contains 14 residues.

The rearrangement joins TRBV5-6 to TRBJ2-7; 11 bases line up with TRBD2. Trimming took 2 bases from V and 4 from J; bases not matched to a gene: 11. The CDR3 is 17 residues long. CDR1 is SGHDT and CDR2 is YYEEEE in the germline V gene. For the CDR3, the DNA is TGTGCCAGCAGCTTATCTTTTGTCCCTAGCGGGAGGTACGAGCAGTACTTC. This codes for CASSLSFVPSGRYEQYF.

The V gene is TRBV30, the J gene TRBJ2-3; the D gene is possibly TRBD2 (6 bases). The germline V gene encodes CDR1 GTSNPN and CDR2 SVGIG (reference sequence). This CDR3 contains 14 residues. Trimming cost V 3 bases and J 3 bases, with 13 bases left between them. The CDR3: CAWRDAGGTDTQYF. The CDR3 DNA sequence: TGTGCCTGGAGGGACGCCGGGGGTACAGATACGCAGTATTTT.

The V and J genes are TRBV5-4 and TRBJ2-1; D is unresolved. The ends were cut back, 1 base at V and 9 bases at J, with 14 bases in the middle. This CDR3 spans 14 amino acids. CDR1 and CDR2 (germline): SGHNT, YYREEE (reference sequence). This CDR3 reads CASSLPEEQVEQFF. The CDR3 nucleotides read TGTGCCAGCAGCTTGCCGGAAGAGCAGGTTGAGCAGTTCTTC.